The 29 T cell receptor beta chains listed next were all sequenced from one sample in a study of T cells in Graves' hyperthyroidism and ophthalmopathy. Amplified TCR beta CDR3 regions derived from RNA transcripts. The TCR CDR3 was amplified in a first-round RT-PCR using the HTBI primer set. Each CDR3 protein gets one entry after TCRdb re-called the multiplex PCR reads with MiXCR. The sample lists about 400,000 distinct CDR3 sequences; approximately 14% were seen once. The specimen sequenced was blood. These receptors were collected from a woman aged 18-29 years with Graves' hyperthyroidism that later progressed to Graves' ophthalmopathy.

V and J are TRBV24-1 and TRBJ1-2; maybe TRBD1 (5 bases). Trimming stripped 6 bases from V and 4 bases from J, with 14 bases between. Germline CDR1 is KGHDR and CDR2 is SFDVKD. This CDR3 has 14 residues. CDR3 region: CATSPAEGLYGYTF. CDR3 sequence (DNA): TGTGCCACCAGTCCAGCTGAGGGGCTCTATGGCTACACCTTC.

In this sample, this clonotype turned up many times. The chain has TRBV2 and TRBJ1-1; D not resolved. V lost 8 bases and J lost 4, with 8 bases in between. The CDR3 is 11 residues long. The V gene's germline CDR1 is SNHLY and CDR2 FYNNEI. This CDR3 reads CASDLGTEAFF. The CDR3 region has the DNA TGTGCCAGCGACCTGGGCACTGAAGCTTTCTTT. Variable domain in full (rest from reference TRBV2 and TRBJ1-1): EPEVTQTPSHQVTQMGQEVILRCVPISNHLYFYWYRQILGQKVEFLVSFYNNEISEKSEIFDDQFSVERPDGSNFTLKIRSTKLEDSAMYFCASDLGTEAFFGQGTRLTVV.

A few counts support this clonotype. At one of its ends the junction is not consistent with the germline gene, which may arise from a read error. CDR3 loop: CASSLWNTETFF. The CDR3 nucleotides are TGTGCCAGCAGTCTGTGGAACACTGAAACTTTCTTT. The rearrangement uses TRBV12-3 or TRBV12-4 and TRBJ1-1; D call uncertain. There are 12 residues in the CDR3.

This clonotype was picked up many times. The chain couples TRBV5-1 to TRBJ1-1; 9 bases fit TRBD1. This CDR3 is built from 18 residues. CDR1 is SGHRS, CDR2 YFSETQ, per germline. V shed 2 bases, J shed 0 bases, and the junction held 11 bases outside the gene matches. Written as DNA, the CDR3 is TGCGCCAGCAGCTTCAACTCCGGGACAGGGCCTTTGAACACTGAAGCTTTCTTT. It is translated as CASSFNSGTGPLNTEAFF. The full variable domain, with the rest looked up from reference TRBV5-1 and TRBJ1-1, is KAGVTQTPRYLIKTRGQQVTLSCSPISGHRSVSWYQQTPGQGLQFLFEYFSETQRNKGNFPGRFSGRQFSNSRSEMNVSTLELGDSALYLCASSFNSGTGPLNTEAFFGQGTRLTVV.

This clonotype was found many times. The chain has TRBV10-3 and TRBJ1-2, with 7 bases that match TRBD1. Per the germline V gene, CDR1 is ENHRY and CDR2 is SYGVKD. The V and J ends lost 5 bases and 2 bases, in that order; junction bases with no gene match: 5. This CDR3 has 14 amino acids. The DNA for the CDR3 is TGTGCCATCAGTTTACAGGGGCCGAACTATGGCTACACCTTC. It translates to CAISLQGPNYGYTF.

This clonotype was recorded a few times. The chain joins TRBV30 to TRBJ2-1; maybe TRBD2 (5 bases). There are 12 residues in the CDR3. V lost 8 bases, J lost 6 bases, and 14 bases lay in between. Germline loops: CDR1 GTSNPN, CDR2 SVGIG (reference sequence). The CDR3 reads CAGPGKGNEQFF. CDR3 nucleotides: TGTGCCGGACCGGGAAAGGGCAATGAGCAGTTCTTC.

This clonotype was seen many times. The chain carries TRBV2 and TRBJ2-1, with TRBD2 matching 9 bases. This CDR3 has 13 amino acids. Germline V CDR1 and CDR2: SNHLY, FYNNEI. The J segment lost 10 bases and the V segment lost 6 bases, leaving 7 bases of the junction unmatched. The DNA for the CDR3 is TGTGCCAGCAGGGAGGGACTAGCAAAGGAGCAGTTCTTC. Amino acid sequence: CASREGLAKEQFF.

CDR3 sequence: CAGRQDSYEQYF. The CDR3, as DNA: TGTGCCGGAAGACAGGACTCCTACGAGCAGTACTTC. J is TRBJ2-7 and V is TRBV2, with D possibly being TRBD1 (6 bases). Between the trimmed V and J ends, which lost 11 bases and 0 bases, there was a span of 11 bases. CDR1 is SNHLY, CDR2 FYNNEI, per germline. The CDR3 contains 12 residues.

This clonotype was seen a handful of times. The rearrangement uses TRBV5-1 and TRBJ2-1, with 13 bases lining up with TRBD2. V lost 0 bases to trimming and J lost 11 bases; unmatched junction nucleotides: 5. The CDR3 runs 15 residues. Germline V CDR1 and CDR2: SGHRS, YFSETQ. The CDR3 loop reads CASSLDGTSGIQQFF. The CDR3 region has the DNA TGCGCCAGCAGCTTGGATGGGACTAGCGGGATCCAGCAGTTCTTC.

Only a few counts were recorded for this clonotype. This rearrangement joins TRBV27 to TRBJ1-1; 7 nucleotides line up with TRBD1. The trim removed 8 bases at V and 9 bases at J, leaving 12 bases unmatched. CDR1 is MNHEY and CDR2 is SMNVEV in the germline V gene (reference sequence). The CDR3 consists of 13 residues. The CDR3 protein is CASGSEGDSKAFF. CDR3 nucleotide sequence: TGTGCCAGCGGATCCGAAGGGGACAGCAAAGCTTTCTTT.

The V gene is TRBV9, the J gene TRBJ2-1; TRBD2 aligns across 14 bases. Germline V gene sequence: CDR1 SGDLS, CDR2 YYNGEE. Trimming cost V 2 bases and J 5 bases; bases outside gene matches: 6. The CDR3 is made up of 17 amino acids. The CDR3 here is CASSVGLAGALNNEQFF. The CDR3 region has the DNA TGTGCCAGCAGCGTGGGACTAGCGGGAGCGCTAAACAATGAGCAGTTCTTC.

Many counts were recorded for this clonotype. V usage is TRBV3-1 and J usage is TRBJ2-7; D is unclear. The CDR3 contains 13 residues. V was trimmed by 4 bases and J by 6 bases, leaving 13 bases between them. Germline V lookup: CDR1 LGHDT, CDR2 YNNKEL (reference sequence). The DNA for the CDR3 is TGTGCCAGCAGCCTTAAGGGCCGGGCCGAGCAGTACTTC. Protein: CASSLKGRAEQYF.

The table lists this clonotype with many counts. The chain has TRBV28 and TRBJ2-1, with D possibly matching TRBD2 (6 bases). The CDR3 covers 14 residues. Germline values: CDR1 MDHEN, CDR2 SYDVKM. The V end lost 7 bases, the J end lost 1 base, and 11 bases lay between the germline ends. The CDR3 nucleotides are TGTGCCAGCAATGGGGGACTTTCCTACAATGAGCAGTTCTTC. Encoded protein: CASNGGLSYNEQFF.

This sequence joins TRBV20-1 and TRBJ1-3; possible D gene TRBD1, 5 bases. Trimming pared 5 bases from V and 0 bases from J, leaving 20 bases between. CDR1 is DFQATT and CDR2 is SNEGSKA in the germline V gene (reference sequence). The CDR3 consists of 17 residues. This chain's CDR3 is CSAGGQGREHSGNTIYF. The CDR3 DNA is TGCAGTGCTGGCGGGCAGGGAAGGGAGCACTCTGGAAACACCATATATTTT.

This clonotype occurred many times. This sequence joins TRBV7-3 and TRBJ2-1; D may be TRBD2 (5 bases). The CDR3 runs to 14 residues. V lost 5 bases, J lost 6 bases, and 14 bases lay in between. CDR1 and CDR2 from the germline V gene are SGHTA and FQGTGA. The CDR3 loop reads CASSDTPGSNEQFF. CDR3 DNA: TGTGCCAGCAGCGACACCCCGGGGAGCAATGAGCAGTTCTTC.

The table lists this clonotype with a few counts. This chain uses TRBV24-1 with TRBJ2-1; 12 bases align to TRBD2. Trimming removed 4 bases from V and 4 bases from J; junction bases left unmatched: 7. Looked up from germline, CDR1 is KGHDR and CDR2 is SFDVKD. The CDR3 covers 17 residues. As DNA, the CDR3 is TGTGCCACCAGTGAGTGGACTAGCGGGACGGGATACAATGAGCAGTTCTTC. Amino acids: CATSEWTSGTGYNEQFF.

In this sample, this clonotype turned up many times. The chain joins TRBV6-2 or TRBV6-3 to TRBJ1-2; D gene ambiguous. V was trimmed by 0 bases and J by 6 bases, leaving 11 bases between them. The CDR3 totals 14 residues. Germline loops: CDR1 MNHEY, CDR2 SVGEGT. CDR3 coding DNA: TGTGCCAGCAGTTACTCGACCCCGTGGGATGGCTACACCTTC. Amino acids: CASSYSTPWDGYTF.

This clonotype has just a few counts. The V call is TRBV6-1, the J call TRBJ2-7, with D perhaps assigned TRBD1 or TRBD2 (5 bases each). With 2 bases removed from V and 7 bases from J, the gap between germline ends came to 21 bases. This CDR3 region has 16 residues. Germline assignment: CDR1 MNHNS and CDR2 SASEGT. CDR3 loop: CASSERGRRLGEEQYF. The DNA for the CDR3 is TGTGCCAGCAGTGAACGAGGGCGCAGATTGGGGGAGGAGCAGTACTTC.

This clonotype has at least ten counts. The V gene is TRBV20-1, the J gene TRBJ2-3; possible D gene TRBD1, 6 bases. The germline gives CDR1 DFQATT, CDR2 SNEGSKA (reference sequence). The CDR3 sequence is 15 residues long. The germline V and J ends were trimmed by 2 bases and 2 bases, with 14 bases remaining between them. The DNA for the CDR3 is TGCAGTGCTAGAACGGGACACGGATACACAGATACGCAGTATTTT. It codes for CSARTGHGYTDTQYF.

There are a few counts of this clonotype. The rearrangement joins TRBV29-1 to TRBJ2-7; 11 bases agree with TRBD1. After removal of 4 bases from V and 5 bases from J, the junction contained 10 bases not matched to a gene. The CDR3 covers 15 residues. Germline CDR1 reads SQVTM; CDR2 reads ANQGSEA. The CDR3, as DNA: TGCAGCGTTGGTGGACAGGGGGCAGTTAACGACGAGCAGTACTTC. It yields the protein CSVGGQGAVNDEQYF.

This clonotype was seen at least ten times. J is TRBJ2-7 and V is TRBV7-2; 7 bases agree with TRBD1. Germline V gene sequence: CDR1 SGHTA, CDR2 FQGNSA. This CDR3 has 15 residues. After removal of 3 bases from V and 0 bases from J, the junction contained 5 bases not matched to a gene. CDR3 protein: CASSFDRATSYEQYF. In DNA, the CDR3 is TGTGCCAGCAGCTTCGACAGGGCCACCTCCTACGAGCAGTACTTC.

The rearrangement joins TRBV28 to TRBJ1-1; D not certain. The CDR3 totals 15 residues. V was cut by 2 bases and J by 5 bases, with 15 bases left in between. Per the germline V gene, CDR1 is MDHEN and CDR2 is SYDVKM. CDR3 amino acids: CASSLGSTGSTEAFF. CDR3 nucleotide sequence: TGTGCCAGCAGTTTAGGATCGACGGGGTCGACTGAAGCTTTCTTT.

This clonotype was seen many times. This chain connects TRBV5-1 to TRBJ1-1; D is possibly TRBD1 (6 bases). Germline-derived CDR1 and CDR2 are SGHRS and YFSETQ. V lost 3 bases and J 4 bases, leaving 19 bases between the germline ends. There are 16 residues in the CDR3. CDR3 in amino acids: CASSWGVQGVGTEAFF. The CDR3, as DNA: TGCGCCAGCAGCTGGGGAGTACAGGGTGTGGGCACTGAAGCTTTCTTT.

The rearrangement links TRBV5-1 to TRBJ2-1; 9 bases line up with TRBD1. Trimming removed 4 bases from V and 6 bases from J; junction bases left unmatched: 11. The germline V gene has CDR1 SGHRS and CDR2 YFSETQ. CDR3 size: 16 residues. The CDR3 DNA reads TGCGCCAGCAGCCGCGAACAGGGGGCACGGAGCAATGAGCAGTTCTTC. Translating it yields CASSREQGARSNEQFF. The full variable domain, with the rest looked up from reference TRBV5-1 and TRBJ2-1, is KAGVTQTPRYLIKTRGQQVTLSCSPISGHRSVSWYQQTPGQGLQFLFEYFSETQRNKGNFPGRFSGRQFSNSRSEMNVSTLELGDSALYLCASSREQGARSNEQFFGPGTRLTVL.

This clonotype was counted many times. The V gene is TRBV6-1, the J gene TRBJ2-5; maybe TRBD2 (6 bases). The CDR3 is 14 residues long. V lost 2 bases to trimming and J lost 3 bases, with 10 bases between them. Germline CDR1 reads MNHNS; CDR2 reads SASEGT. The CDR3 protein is CASSESPGEETQYF. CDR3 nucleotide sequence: TGTGCCAGCAGTGAATCGCCGGGGGAAGAGACCCAGTACTTC.

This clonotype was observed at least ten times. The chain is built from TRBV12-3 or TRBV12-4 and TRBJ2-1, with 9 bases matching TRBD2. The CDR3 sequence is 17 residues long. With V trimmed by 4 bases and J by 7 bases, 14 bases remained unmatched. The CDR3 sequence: CASSSKRGGRDKNEQFF. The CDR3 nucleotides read TGTGCCAGCAGTTCCAAGCGTGGCGGGAGGGACAAGAATGAGCAGTTCTTC.

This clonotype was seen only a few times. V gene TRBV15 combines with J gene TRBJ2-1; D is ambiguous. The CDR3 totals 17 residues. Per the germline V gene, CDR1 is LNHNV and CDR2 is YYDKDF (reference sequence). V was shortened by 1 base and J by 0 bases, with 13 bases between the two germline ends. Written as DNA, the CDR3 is TGTGCCACCAGCAGAGTCCACCGAAACAGCTCCTACAATGAGCAGTTCTTC. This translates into CATSRVHRNSSYNEQFF. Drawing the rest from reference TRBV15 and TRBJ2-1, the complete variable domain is DAMVIQNPRYQVTQFGKPVTLSCSQTLNHNVMYWYQQKSSQAPKLLFHYYDKDFNNEADTPDNFQSRRPNTSFCFLDIRSPGLGDTAMYLCATSRVHRNSSYNEQFFGPGTRLTVL.

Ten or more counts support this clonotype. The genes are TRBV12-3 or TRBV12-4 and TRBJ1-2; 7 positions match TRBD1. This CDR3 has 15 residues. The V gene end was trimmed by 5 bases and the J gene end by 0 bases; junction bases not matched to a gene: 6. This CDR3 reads CASSQTGSTNYGYTF. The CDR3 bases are TGTGCCAGCAGTCAGACAGGGTCAACTAACTATGGCTACACCTTC.

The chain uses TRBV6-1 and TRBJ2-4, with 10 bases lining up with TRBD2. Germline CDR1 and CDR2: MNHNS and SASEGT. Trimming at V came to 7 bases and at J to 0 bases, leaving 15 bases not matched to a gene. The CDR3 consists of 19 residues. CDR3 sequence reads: CASKALGLAEFLAKNIQYF. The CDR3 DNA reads TGTGCCAGCAAAGCCCTCGGACTAGCGGAATTTCTAGCCAAAAACATTCAGTACTTC.